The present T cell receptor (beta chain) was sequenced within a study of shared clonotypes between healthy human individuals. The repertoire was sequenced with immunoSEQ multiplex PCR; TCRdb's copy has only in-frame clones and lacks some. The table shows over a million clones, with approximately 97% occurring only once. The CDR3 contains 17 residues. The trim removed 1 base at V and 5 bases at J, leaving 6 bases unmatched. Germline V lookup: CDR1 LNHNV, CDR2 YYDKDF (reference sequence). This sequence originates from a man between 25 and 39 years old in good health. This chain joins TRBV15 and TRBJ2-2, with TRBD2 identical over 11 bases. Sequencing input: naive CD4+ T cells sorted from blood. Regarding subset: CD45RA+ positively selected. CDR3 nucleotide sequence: TGTGCCACCAGCAGAGGGAGACTAGCGGGATTGACCGGGGAGCTGTTTTTT. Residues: CATSRGRLAGLTGELFF. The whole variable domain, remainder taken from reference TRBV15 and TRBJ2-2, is DAMVIQNPRYQVTQFGKPVTLSCSQTLNHNVMYWYQQKSSQAPKLLFHYYDKDFNNEADTPDNFQSRRPNTSFCFLDIRSPGLGDTAMYLCATSRGRLAGLTGELFFGEGSRLTVL.